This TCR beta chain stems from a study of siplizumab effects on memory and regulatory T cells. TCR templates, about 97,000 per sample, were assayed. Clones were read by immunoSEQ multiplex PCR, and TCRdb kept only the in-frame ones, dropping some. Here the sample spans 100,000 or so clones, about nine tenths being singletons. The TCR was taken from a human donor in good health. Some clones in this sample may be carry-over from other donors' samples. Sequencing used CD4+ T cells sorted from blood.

For the CDR3, the DNA is TGTGCCAGCAGAAGGGGGGGAAGCGGGAATACCTACAATGAGCAGTTCTTC. Translating gives CASRRGGSGNTYNEQFF. This chain joins TRBV7-8 and TRBJ2-1; D is possibly TRBD2 (7 bases). V shed 6 bases and J shed 2 bases, with 20 bases lying between them. The CDR3 totals 17 residues. CDR1 and CDR2 (germline): SGHVS, FQNEAQ.